This T cell receptor beta chain was identified in a study of T cells after yellow fever vaccination. General study findings and limits: Peaking faster, on day 5 versus 15, the secondary response was nonetheless weaker.

The V gene's germline CDR1 is MNHEY and CDR2 SVGAGI. The ends lost 4 bases at V and 4 bases at J; junction bases unmatched: 10. The length of the CDR3 is 16 residues. This clonotype was seen many times. Its antigen is unknown. TCRdb passed the 5' RACE reads through MiXCR, listing each CDR3 protein once. The sample contains roughly 310,000 distinct CDR3 sequences, 8.7% of which appear only once. This TCR was sampled from a man aged 18 to 30 who received the YFV17D yellow fever vaccine. The source was PBMCs, collected on the day of the first yellow fever vaccination. This chain joins TRBV6-5 and TRBJ2-3, with 8 nucleotides matching TRBD2. The CDR3 DNA reads TGTGCCAGCAGTTTACAACGGGGGGGCCAAGCAGATACGCAGTATTTT. This gives the protein CASSLQRGGQADTQYF.